Listed here are 32 T cell receptor beta chains from one sample, sequenced in a study of blood T cell repertoires in COVID-19. Generated by immunoSEQ multiplex PCR, the TCRdb table keeps only in-frame clones and is missing some. The sample shows 200,000 to 300,000 clones, 80% to 95% of them seen only once. The sequenced sample consisted of peripheral blood. The origin of the receptors is a young man with COVID-19, enrolled during active disease.

The table lists this clone with a count of one. This chain joins TRBV25-1 and TRBJ1-6; possible D gene TRBD1, 6 bases. The V and J ends lost 6 bases and 3 bases respectively, with 12 bases between them. Germline CDR1 reads MGHDK; CDR2 reads SYGVNS. The CDR3 runs to 15 residues. CDR3 amino acids: CASSYRDNYNSPLHF. The CDR3 DNA reads TGTGCCAGCAGCTACCGGGACAACTATAATTCACCCCTCCACTTT.

V gene TRBV7-7 combines with J gene TRBJ1-3; 7 nucleotides align to TRBD1. The length of the CDR3 is 17 residues. V gave up 5 bases and J gave up 0 bases; unmatched junction bases: 10. Germline V gene lookup returns CDR1 SSHAT and CDR2 FNYEAQ (reference sequence). The DNA for the CDR3 is TGTGCCAGCAGCCCCCTCGGGAGGGACAGCTCTGGAAACACCATATATTTT. Amino acids: CASSPLGRDSSGNTIYF.

The rearrangement uses TRBV10-3 and TRBJ2-3; 10 bases are shared with TRBD1. V gave up 2 bases and J gave up 6 bases; unmatched junction bases: 5. Per germline, CDR1 ENHRY and CDR2 SYGVKD. CDR3 length equals 15 residues. The CDR3 DNA reads TGTGCCATCAGTGAGGAGGGACAGGGGTGGGATACGCAGTATTTT. Protein sequence: CAISEEGQGWDTQYF.

J is TRBJ1-3 and V is TRBV30; D gene uncertain. V lost 0 bases and J lost 4, with 13 bases in between. CDR3 length: 15 residues. CDR1 is GTSNPN and CDR2 is SVGIG in the germline V gene (reference sequence). The CDR3 region is CAWSVLEPWGNTIYF. The CDR3 DNA is TGTGCCTGGAGTGTACTCGAACCCTGGGGAAACACCATATATTTT.

V usage is TRBV5-1 and J usage is TRBJ1-5; 9 positions match TRBD1. Germline V CDR1 and CDR2: SGHRS, YFSETQ. The CDR3 is 15 residues long. J was trimmed by 4 bases and V by 3 bases; bases with no gene match: 5. CDR3: CASSWTGTGNQPQHF. The CDR3 DNA is TGCGCCAGCAGCTGGACCGGGACAGGGAATCAGCCCCAGCATTTT.

This sequence joins TRBV5-1 and TRBJ1-2; TRBD1 agrees at 9 bases. V shed 4 bases, J shed 4 bases, and the junction held 5 bases outside the gene matches. The CDR3 covers 14 residues. Germline CDR1 SGHRS, CDR2 YFSETQ. CDR3 amino acids: CASSDGQGSYGYTF. The CDR3 coding sequence is TGCGCCAGCAGCGACGGACAGGGGAGCTATGGCTACACCTTC.

This chain links TRBV27 with TRBJ1-2; D perhaps matches TRBD1 (6 bases). Trimming pared 5 bases from V and 6 bases from J, leaving 16 bases between. The germline V gene has CDR1 MNHEY and CDR2 SMNVEV (reference sequence). The CDR3 has 14 amino acids. DNA of the CDR3: TGTGCCAGCAGTAGTACAGGGAGATTCAATGGCTACACCTTC. This codes for CASSSTGRFNGYTF.

This chain uses TRBV5-3 with TRBJ1-2; D is undetermined. TRBV5-3 is treated as an ORF (open reading frame) with a function not yet certain. The CDR3 extends over 12 amino acids. V was pared by 1 base and J by 7 bases, with 8 bases between. As DNA, the CDR3 is TGTGCCAGAAGCTTGTCAGGTGCTGGCTACACCTTC. Its protein product is CARSLSGAGYTF.

The V and J genes are TRBV30 and TRBJ2-7; 12 positions agree with TRBD2. Trimming removed 1 base from V and 6 bases from J; junction bases left unmatched: 4. The CDR3 has 14 residues. The germline V gene has CDR1 GTSNPN and CDR2 SVGIG (reference sequence). The CDR3, as DNA: TGTGCCTGGAGTGCTAGCGGGGGGGCCTTCGAGCAGTACTTC. This encodes CAWSASGGAFEQYF.

The chain links TRBV18 to TRBJ1-1; 8 nucleotides match TRBD1. Germline assignment: CDR1 KGHSH and CDR2 LQKENI. V was pared by 7 bases and J by 1 base, with 5 bases of the junction left unmatched. This CDR3 contains 14 residues. This CDR3 reads CASCRGLENTEAFF. The CDR3, as DNA: TGTGCCAGCTGCAGGGGGCTAGAGAACACTGAAGCTTTCTTT.

This chain links TRBV9 with TRBJ2-2, with 7 bases aligning to TRBD1. Per the germline V gene, CDR1 is SGDLS and CDR2 is YYNGEE. With 4 bases clipped from V and 0 bases from J, the junction kept 6 bases outside the gene matches. The CDR3 has 16 amino acids. The CDR3 spells CASSPRGQTNTGELFF. In nucleotides, the CDR3 is TGTGCCAGCAGCCCCCGGGGACAGACGAACACCGGGGAGCTGTTTTTT.

The J gene is TRBJ2-2, the V gene TRBV7-6; 7 positions agree with TRBD1. Germline V gene data show CDR1 as SGHVS and CDR2 as FNYEAQ. The CDR3 consists of 16 residues. V trimming: 1 base; J trimming: 1 base; junction bases outside the gene matches: 3. In nucleotides, the CDR3 is TGTGCCAGCAGCTTAGAGGGGGCGATGAACACCGGGGAGCTGTTTTTT. This codes for CASSLEGAMNTGELFF.

J is TRBJ1-6 and V is TRBV5-1, with 10 positions matching TRBD1. This CDR3 has 17 amino acids. V trimming: 4 bases; J trimming: 2 bases; junction bases outside the gene matches: 6. Per germline, CDR1 SGHRS and CDR2 YFSETQ. CDR3 sequence (DNA): TGCGCCAGCAGCGTGGGACAGGGGAGTCCCTATAATTCACCCCTCCACTTT. Its translation: CASSVGQGSPYNSPLHF.

The chain carries TRBV3-1 (or the pseudogene TRBV3-2) and TRBJ2-2; 10 bases match TRBD1. This CDR3 is built from 15 residues. Germline loops: CDR1 LGHDT, CDR2 YNNKEL (reference sequence). Trimming took 3 bases from V and 5 from J; bases not matched to a gene: 3. The CDR3 DNA sequence: TGTGCCAGCAGCCACCGGGACAGGGGAACCGGGGAGCTGTTTTTT. Residues: CASSHRDRGTGELFF.

This rearrangement joins TRBV3-1 (or the pseudogene TRBV3-2) to TRBJ1-2, with D perhaps matching TRBD1 (5 bases). This CDR3 has 15 residues. Between the trimmed V and J ends, which lost 1 base and 8 bases, there was a span of 17 bases. Germline values: CDR1 LGHDT, CDR2 YNNKEL (reference sequence). This chain's CDR3 is CASSQGYGGSYGYTF. CDR3 bases: TGTGCCAGCAGCCAAGGTTACGGGGGTTCTTACGGCTACACCTTC.

This chain links TRBV12-3 or TRBV12-4 with TRBJ2-2, with D maybe TRBD1 (6 bases). The V end lost 11 bases, the J end lost 1 base, and 11 bases lay between the germline ends. CDR3 length equals 13 residues. CDR3 nucleotides: TGTGCCGGCTTACAGGGGAACACCGGGGAGCTGTTTTTT. It is translated as CAGLQGNTGELFF.

This chain uses TRBV10-3 with TRBJ2-1, with 8 bases that match TRBD1. The germline V gene encodes CDR1 ENHRY and CDR2 SYGVKD. Losses at the gene ends were 1 base for V and 1 base for J; bases not matched to a gene: 3. The CDR3 length is 16 residues. DNA for the CDR3: TGTGCCATCAGTGAGTTAACAGGGGGTTCCTACAATGAGCAGTTCTTC. Residues: CAISELTGGSYNEQFF.

V usage is TRBV7-3 and J usage is TRBJ2-7; TRBD2 matches at 13 bases. V lost 5 bases to trimming and J lost 5 bases; unmatched junction nucleotides: 9. This CDR3 comprises 16 residues. The germline V gene has CDR1 SGHTA and CDR2 FQGTGA. CDR3 bases: TGTGCCAGCAGCCCAAGGGGACTAGCGGGGTCCCACGAGCAGTACTTC. Translated: CASSPRGLAGSHEQYF.

J is TRBJ1-1 and V is TRBV6-5, with D hard to call. There are 13 residues in the CDR3. The germline gives CDR1 MNHEY, CDR2 SVGAGI. The V end was cut by 6 bases, the J end by 4 bases, with 12 bases between. CDR3 bases: TGTGCCAGCAGCTCCTCCGGGAGCACTGAAGCTTTCTTT. This encodes CASSSSGSTEAFF.

The genes are TRBV6-1 and TRBJ2-3; the match to TRBD2 covers 13 bases. V was clipped by 1 base and J by 1 base; unmatched bases: 5. The CDR3 is 18 amino acids. CDR1 and CDR2 (germline): MNHNS, SASEGT. The chain's CDR3 is CASSEGGLAGIRTDTQYF. DNA of the CDR3: TGTGCCAGCAGTGAAGGGGGACTAGCGGGGATACGCACAGATACGCAGTATTTT.

This clone turned up a few times. This chain links TRBV12-5 with TRBJ1-5; no reliable D call. This CDR3 is built from 15 residues. V was cut by 1 base and J by 8 bases, with 15 bases left in between. Germline CDR1 is LGHNT and CDR2 is FRNRAP. This CDR3 is CASGLGGEEVEPQHF. The CDR3 nucleotides read TGTGCTAGTGGTTTGGGCGGGGAAGAGGTGGAGCCCCAGCATTTT.

The V gene is TRBV19, the J gene TRBJ1-5; possibly TRBD1 for D (6 bases). The CDR3 contains 14 residues. Trimming removed 5 bases at V and 1 base at J, with 9 bases between. Germline CDR1 LNHDA, CDR2 SQIVND (reference sequence). The CDR3 here is CASSRGASNQPQHF. The CDR3, as DNA: TGTGCCAGTAGTCGGGGGGCGAGCAATCAGCCCCAGCATTTT.

This chain joins TRBV13 and TRBJ1-2; 7 nucleotides line up with TRBD1. The CDR3 is 14 amino acids. Per the germline V gene, CDR1 is PRHDT and CDR2 is FYEKMQ (reference sequence). Trimming at V came to 6 bases and at J to 8 bases, leaving 12 bases not matched to a gene. For the CDR3, the DNA is TGTGCCAGCAGGGGTAAACAGGGGAGTTGGGGCTACACCTTC. Translated: CASRGKQGSWGYTF.

The chain has TRBV3-1 (or the pseudogene TRBV3-2) and TRBJ2-7; a weak D match, TRBD2 (5 bases). The germline V and J ends were trimmed by 0 bases and 0 bases, with 15 bases remaining between them. The CDR3 spans 17 residues. Germline-derived CDR1 and CDR2 are LGHDT and YNNKEL (reference sequence). CDR3 bases: TGTGCCAGCAGCCAAGAATTCCGGGAACTGAGCTCCTACGAGCAGTACTTC. Translated: CASSQEFRELSSYEQYF.

The chain combines TRBV19 with TRBJ1-2; the match to TRBD1 covers 10 bases. The germline gives CDR1 LNHDA, CDR2 SQIVND (reference sequence). Trimming at V came to 2 bases and at J to 4 bases, leaving 7 bases not matched to a gene. The CDR3 spans 16 residues. CDR3 DNA sequence: TGTGCCAGTAGTATACCCGGGACAGGGGCCCTCTATGGCTACACCTTC. Translation: CASSIPGTGALYGYTF. Full variable domain (missing parts from reference TRBV19 and TRBJ1-2): DGGITQSPKYLFRKEGQNVTLSCEQNLNHDAMYWYRQDPGQGLRLIYYSQIVNDFQKGDIAEGYSVSREKKESFPLTVTSAQKNPTAFYLCASSIPGTGALYGYTFGSGTRLTVV.

This clone was detected a few times. This sequence joins TRBV14 and TRBJ2-7; weak D call: TRBD1 (5 bases). CDR1 is SGHDN and CDR2 is FVKESK in the germline V gene. The CDR3 runs 14 residues. The ends were cut back, 4 bases at V and 7 bases at J, with 17 bases in the middle. Here the CDR3 DNA reads TGTGCCAGCAGCCCAACCAGGGATCTAAGGGAGCAGTACTTC. Encoded protein: CASSPTRDLREQYF.

The chain uses TRBV3-1 (or the pseudogene TRBV3-2) and TRBJ1-2; D is possibly TRBD1 (6 bases). This CDR3 has 15 amino acids. V lost 2 bases, J lost 4 bases, and 14 bases lay in between. Germline V CDR1 and CDR2: LGHDT, YNNKEL (reference sequence). The CDR3 bases are TGTGCCAGCAGCCAACCGTCCAGGGGAGCCTATGGCTACACCTTC. The encoded protein is CASSQPSRGAYGYTF.

The chain has TRBV5-1 and TRBJ2-2; 9 positions match TRBD2. This CDR3 spans 17 amino acids. V trimming: 3 bases; J trimming: 2 bases; junction bases outside the gene matches: 8. The germline V gene encodes CDR1 SGHRS and CDR2 YFSETQ. CDR3 DNA sequence: TGCGCCAGCAGCTCCTTTAGCGGGGGCCGTAACACCGGGGAGCTGTTTTTT. This gives the protein CASSSFSGGRNTGELFF.

This clone was picked up one time. V usage is TRBV7-6 and J usage is TRBJ2-1; 12 bases agree with TRBD2. The V and J ends lost 3 bases and 9 bases, in that order; junction bases with no gene match: 6. Germline values: CDR1 SGHVS, CDR2 FNYEAQ. This CDR3 contains 15 residues. The CDR3 sequence is CASSFPSGGAGEQFF. CDR3 DNA sequence: TGTGCCAGCAGCTTTCCTAGCGGGGGGGCGGGTGAGCAGTTCTTC.

The chain joins TRBV10-2 to TRBJ1-6, with 9 bases matching TRBD1. Looked up from germline, CDR1 is WSHSY and CDR2 is SAAADI. The CDR3 has 15 amino acids. Trimming at V came to 7 bases and at J to 10 bases, leaving 11 bases not matched to a gene. The CDR3 sequence is CASKDGTGLRSPLHF. The CDR3 DNA reads as TGCGCCAGCAAAGACGGGACAGGGTTAAGGTCACCCCTCCACTTT.

The V gene is TRBV5-1, the J gene TRBJ2-7; perhaps TRBD1 as D (6 bases). The germline V gene has CDR1 SGHRS and CDR2 YFSETQ. Trimming removed 0 bases at V and 6 bases at J, with 19 bases between. The CDR3 length is 16 residues. The CDR3 DNA is TGCGCCAGCAGCTTGGCCTTATCAGGGGAGACCGGCGAGCAGTACTTC. This encodes CASSLALSGETGEQYF.

The rearrangement joins TRBV29-1 to TRBJ2-3, with 8 bases matching TRBD1. With V trimmed by 7 bases and J by 2 bases, 17 bases remained unmatched. Germline CDR1 reads SQVTM; CDR2 reads ANQGSEA. The CDR3 loop spans 17 amino acids. The CDR3 is CSAIGFETGASTDTQYF. The CDR3 nucleotides read TGCAGCGCAATTGGGTTCGAGACAGGGGCGTCCACAGATACGCAGTATTTT.